These 25 T cell receptor beta chains came from one sample sequenced in a study of blood T cell repertoires in COVID-19. Data came from immunoSEQ multiplex PCR; TCRdb stores just in-frame clones and leaves some out. The data show 40,000 or so clones, around 92% seen once. Source material: peripheral blood. All receptors derive from a human donor in a cohort sampled during active COVID-19.

The V call is TRBV5-1, the J call TRBJ2-7; tentative D call: TRBD1 (6 bases). Germline V gene data show CDR1 as SGHRS and CDR2 as YFSETQ. CDR3 length: 15 residues. V was trimmed by 2 bases and J by 3 bases, leaving 15 bases between them. CDR3 region: CASSFGGTFNYEQYF. The CDR3 DNA sequence: TGCGCCAGCAGCTTTGGGGGCACCTTCAACTACGAGCAGTACTTC.

V and J are TRBV11-2 and TRBJ2-1; the D is unclear. This CDR3 spans 10 amino acids. Looked up from germline, CDR1 is SGHAT and CDR2 is FQNNGV. The V and J ends lost 5 bases and 7 bases respectively, with 3 bases between them. The CDR3 DNA is TGTGCCAGCAGCCAAAATGAGCAGTTCTTC. Its protein is CASSQNEQFF.

The gene calls are TRBV5-4 and TRBJ1-3; 7 bases agree with TRBD1. Germline V gene data show CDR1 as SGHNT and CDR2 as YYREEE (reference sequence). J lost 0 bases, V lost 4 bases, and 4 bases had no gene match. The CDR3 runs 15 residues. CDR3 coding DNA: TGTGCCAGCAGCAGGGACAGTGTCTCTGGAAACACCATATATTTT. Protein product: CASSRDSVSGNTIYF.

This chain connects TRBV10-3 to TRBJ1-6, with D possibly being TRBD1 (6 bases). V lost 10 bases to trimming and J lost 6 bases, with 19 bases between them. Per the germline V gene, CDR1 is ENHRY and CDR2 is SYGVKD. The CDR3 extends over 15 amino acids. CDR3 nucleotide sequence: TGTGCCACCCGTTCCGGAGGGGGGGGTAATTCACCCCTCCACTTT. Protein sequence: CATRSGGGGNSPLHF.

The rearrangement joins TRBV6-6 to TRBJ2-7, with D unclear. V was pared by 8 bases and J by 3 bases, with 17 bases between. The CDR3 extends over 14 amino acids. Germline CDR1 and CDR2: MNHNY and SVGAGI (reference sequence). The CDR3 loop is CASASVETRYEQYF. In DNA form, the CDR3 reads TGTGCCAGCGCGAGCGTTGAGACTCGCTACGAGCAGTACTTC.

This sequence joins TRBV6-2 or TRBV6-3 and TRBJ1-5, with D hard to call. The CDR3 totals 16 residues. Trimming took off 2 bases at V and 5 bases at J, with 16 bases between the two ends. Germline-derived CDR1 and CDR2 are MNHEY and SVGEGT. The CDR3 loop reads CASSYPRPNGHQPQHF. The CDR3 bases are TGTGCCAGCAGTTACCCCAGGCCAAATGGTCATCAGCCCCAGCATTTT.

As for this clone: The junction differs from germline at one of its ends, possibly a read error. The chain has TRBV7-7 and TRBJ2-1, with 7 bases that match TRBD2. The CDR3 runs 13 residues. Per the germline V gene, CDR1 is SSHAT and CDR2 is FNYEAQ (reference sequence). The CDR3 DNA reads as TGTGCTAGCAGCCCCGGGACTATGAATGAGCAGTTCTTC. Translated, it gives CASSPGTMNEQFF.

The chain uses TRBV29-1 and TRBJ1-2; TRBD1 might be the D (6 bases). This CDR3 contains 15 residues. Germline V lookup: CDR1 SQVTM, CDR2 ANQGSEA. The V and J ends lost 7 bases and 4 bases respectively, with 22 bases between them. Written as DNA, the CDR3 is TGCAGCGCCTCGGTAGCAGTCCCAGGGGTCTATGGCTACACCTTC. It is translated as CSASVAVPGVYGYTF.

V gene TRBV12-3 or TRBV12-4 combines with J gene TRBJ2-7, with TRBD1 as a possible D gene (5 bases). The CDR3 contains 11 residues. V was pared by 8 bases and J by 4 bases, with 9 bases between. CDR3 in amino acids: CASSTVYEQYF. CDR3 in DNA: TGTGCCAGCTCGACAGTTTACGAGCAGTACTTC.

The chain combines TRBV5-1 with TRBJ1-2; D may be TRBD1 (5 bases). Germline CDR1 reads SGHRS; CDR2 reads YFSETQ. With 5 bases removed from V and 5 bases from J, the gap between germline ends came to 10 bases. The CDR3 covers 12 residues. Written as DNA, the CDR3 is TGCGCCAGCAGATTGACAGAGTATGGCTACACCTTC. This gives the protein CASRLTEYGYTF.

The rearrangement links TRBV27 to TRBJ2-1; 10 bases align to TRBD2. V gave up 8 bases and J gave up 7 bases; unmatched junction bases: 8. The CDR3 totals 14 residues. Germline assignment: CDR1 MNHEY and CDR2 SMNVEV (reference sequence). The CDR3 spells CASWVAGGSNEQFF. CDR3 coding DNA: TGTGCCAGCTGGGTAGCGGGAGGATCAAATGAGCAGTTCTTC.

This clone showed up just once. V usage is TRBV28 and J usage is TRBJ1-1; weak D call: TRBD1 (5 bases). Germline CDR1 and CDR2: MDHEN and SYDVKM. This CDR3 spans 14 amino acids. Trimming removed 6 bases at V and 6 bases at J, with 17 bases between. The CDR3 bases are TGTGCCAGCAGCCCAGCGGGACTATCGGCTGAAGCTTTCTTT. Residues: CASSPAGLSAEAFF.

DNA for the CDR3: TGTGCCACCAGCAGGGCTCGGGCTGAAGCTTTCTTT. This gives the protein CATSRARAEAFF. The chain carries TRBV15 and TRBJ1-1; no clear D. Germline V lookup: CDR1 LNHNV, CDR2 YYDKDF (reference sequence). CDR3 length: 12 residues. V lost 3 bases and J 6 bases, leaving 8 bases between the germline ends.

The chain uses TRBV29-1 and TRBJ2-7, with 11 bases identical to TRBD2. The CDR3 consists of 15 residues. J gave up 7 bases and V 3 bases, and 11 bases lay outside the gene matches. Germline CDR1 is SQVTM and CDR2 is ANQGSEA. In nucleotides, the CDR3 is TGCAGCGTTGAGGGGCGTAGCGGGGGGGCAGGGGAGCAGTACTTC. Residues: CSVEGRSGGAGEQYF.

The gene calls are TRBV7-8 and TRBJ2-5, with D tentatively TRBD1 or TRBD2 (6 bases each). The germline CDR1 and CDR2 sequences are SGHVS and FQNEAQ. V lost 5 bases to trimming and J lost 5 bases, with 12 bases between them. CDR3 length equals 13 residues. CDR3 coding DNA: TGTGCCAGCAGCCGGGGGCTATCGGAGACCCAGTACTTC. It specifies CASSRGLSETQYF.

This clone was observed once. The chain is built from TRBV19 and TRBJ2-7; D is ambiguous. This CDR3 spans 15 amino acids. Germline loops: CDR1 LNHDA, CDR2 SQIVND (reference sequence). V gave up 5 bases and J gave up 3 bases, with 17 bases separating them. The CDR3, as DNA: TGTGCCAGTAGTCCCAGGCCCCCGTTTGTCTACGAGCAGTACTTC. It codes for CASSPRPPFVYEQYF. Using reference TRBV19 and TRBJ2-7 for the parts outside the CDR3, the full variable domain is DGGITQSPKYLFRKEGQNVTLSCEQNLNHDAMYWYRQDPGQGLRLIYYSQIVNDFQKGDIAEGYSVSREKKESFPLTVTSAQKNPTAFYLCASSPRPPFVYEQYFGPGTRLTVT.

The chain employs TRBV4-3 and TRBJ2-4; D is unclear. Germline CDR1 LGHNA, CDR2 YSLEER. This CDR3 spans 14 amino acids. V shed 10 bases and J shed 1 base, with 14 bases lying between them. For the CDR3, the DNA is TGCGCCACCAACGGGTGCGTGGCCAAAAACATTCAGTACTTC. Its protein product is CATNGCVAKNIQYF.

This clone was counted once. V and J are TRBV30 and TRBJ2-3, with TRBD2 identical over 7 bases. Losses at the gene ends were 1 base for V and 4 bases for J; bases not matched to a gene: 8. Per the germline V gene, CDR1 is GTSNPN and CDR2 is SVGIG (reference sequence). This CDR3 is built from 15 residues. The CDR3 reads CAWSEGLAEADTQYF. CDR3 in DNA: TGTGCCTGGAGTGAGGGGCTAGCGGAAGCAGATACGCAGTATTTT.

J is TRBJ2-1 and V is TRBV7-8; 12 bases are a match to TRBD2. The trim removed 5 bases at V and 6 bases at J, leaving 8 bases unmatched. The CDR3 sequence is 16 residues long. Germline V gene data show CDR1 as SGHVS and CDR2 as FQNEAQ. The CDR3 protein is CASSASGGAVGNEQFF. In DNA form, the CDR3 reads TGTGCCAGCAGCGCTAGCGGGGGGGCCGTCGGCAATGAGCAGTTCTTC.

The V call is TRBV2, the J call TRBJ1-5; 8 bases are a match to TRBD1. The CDR3 consists of 14 residues. Germline V gene data show CDR1 as SNHLY and CDR2 as FYNNEI. The V segment lost 7 bases and the J segment 8 bases; nucleotides outside the gene matches: 10. CDR3 residues: CASNTRQGLEPQHF. Here the CDR3 DNA reads TGTGCCAGCAACACGAGACAGGGGTTGGAGCCCCAGCATTTT.

The rearrangement links TRBV29-1 to TRBJ2-2, with 13 positions matching TRBD2. This CDR3 region has 15 residues. Germline V gene lookup returns CDR1 SQVTM and CDR2 ANQGSEA. Trimming cost V 4 bases and J 6 bases; bases outside gene matches: 5. In nucleotides, the CDR3 is TGCAGCGTTGGAATGACTAGCGGGGGGCCCGGGGAGCTGTTTTTT. It encodes CSVGMTSGGPGELFF.

This clone was recorded only once. The chain employs TRBV28 and TRBJ1-4, with D hard to call. Germline V gives CDR1 MDHEN, CDR2 SYDVKM. The CDR3 contains 14 residues. V lost 5 bases, J lost 5 bases, and 12 bases lay in between. The CDR3 reads CASSTRSLNEKLFF. DNA of the CDR3: TGTGCCAGCAGTACGAGGTCCCTCAATGAAAAACTGTTTTTT.

The J gene is TRBJ2-7, the V gene TRBV14, with a weak D call TRBD2 (6 bases). The CDR3 is 16 amino acids. Deletions cut 1 base from V and 0 bases from J, with 13 bases between. The V gene's germline CDR1 is SGHDN and CDR2 FVKESK. The CDR3, as DNA: TGTGCCAGCAGCCAAGTGGGACTCCATTTCTCCTACGAGCAGTACTTC. The encoded protein is CASSQVGLHFSYEQYF.

The genes are TRBV5-4 and TRBJ2-7, with 11 bases that match TRBD2. The V and J ends lost 0 bases and 5 bases, in that order; junction bases with no gene match: 4. This CDR3 has 15 amino acids. Germline lookup yields CDR1 SGHNT and CDR2 YYREEE (reference sequence). CDR3 protein: CASSLGSGRGNEQYF. The CDR3 nucleotides are TGTGCCAGCAGCTTGGGTAGCGGGAGGGGGAACGAGCAGTACTTC. The complete variable domain, with remaining parts taken from reference TRBV5-4 and TRBJ2-7, reads ETGVTQSPTHLIKTRGQQVTLRCSSQSGHNTVSWYQQALGQGPQFIFQYYREEENGRGNFPPRFSGLQFPNYSSELNVNALELDDSALYLCASSLGSGRGNEQYFGPGTRLTVT.

The CDR3 loop is CASSPSPQAQPQHF. As DNA, the CDR3 is TGTGCCAGCAGCCCCTCACCCCAGGCGCAGCCCCAGCATTTT. The chain combines TRBV3-1 (or the pseudogene TRBV3-2) with TRBJ1-5; D is unresolved. Between the trimmed V and J ends, which lost 4 bases and 7 bases, there was a span of 14 bases. Germline CDR1 LGHDT, CDR2 YNNKEL (reference sequence). This CDR3 is built from 14 residues.